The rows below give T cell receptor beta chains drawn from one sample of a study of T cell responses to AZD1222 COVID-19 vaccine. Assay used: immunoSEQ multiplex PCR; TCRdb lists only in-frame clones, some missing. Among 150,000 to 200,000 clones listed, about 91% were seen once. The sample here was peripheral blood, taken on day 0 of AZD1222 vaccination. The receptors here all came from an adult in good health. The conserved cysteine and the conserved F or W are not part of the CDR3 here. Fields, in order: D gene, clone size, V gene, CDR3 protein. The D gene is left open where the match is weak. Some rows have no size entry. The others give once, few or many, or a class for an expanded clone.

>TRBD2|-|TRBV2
ASSRGASGRGETQY
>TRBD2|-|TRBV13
ASSLPLGLAGDHEQY
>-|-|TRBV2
ASSPPLAAYNEQF
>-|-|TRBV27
ASSLSWGNIQY
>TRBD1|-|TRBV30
AWSVGVGQSDGYT
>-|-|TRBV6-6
ASSSWELGKGPILSGNTIY
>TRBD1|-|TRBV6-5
ASSPETGVHEAF
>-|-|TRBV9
ASSGDPLLETQY
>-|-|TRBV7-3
ASSYGGQQF
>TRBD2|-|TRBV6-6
ASSGTSVPDTQY
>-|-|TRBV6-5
ASSYGPGADTQY
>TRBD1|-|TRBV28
ASSKTGGRYNEQF
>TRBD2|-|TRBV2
ASTIAGGPQETQY
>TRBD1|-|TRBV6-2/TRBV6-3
ASSAGTGGPNSNQPQH
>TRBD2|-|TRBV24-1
ATSGLAGGNEQF
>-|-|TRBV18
ASSHGNTEAF
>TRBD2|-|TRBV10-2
AILPSSGTQETQY
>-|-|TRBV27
ASSFRETDTQY
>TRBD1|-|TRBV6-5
ASSYSGTGVHEQY
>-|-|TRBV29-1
SVAPLWNTEAF
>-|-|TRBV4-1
ASSQENGQINSPLH
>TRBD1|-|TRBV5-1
ASSSRFPGQGNQPQH
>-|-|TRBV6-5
ASSPSTRLGYT
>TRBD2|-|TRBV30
AWSAPGLAGYEQY
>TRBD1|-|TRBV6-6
ASSYSEGQGGNTIY
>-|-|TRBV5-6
ASIYGGRDEQF
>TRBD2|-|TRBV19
ASSRGLAGPGANVLT
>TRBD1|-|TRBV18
ASSTTGGTFQETQY
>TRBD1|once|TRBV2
ASSEYGQENTEAF
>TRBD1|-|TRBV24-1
ATSDSGTGDPDEQF
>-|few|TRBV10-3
AIRRTGDSYNEQF
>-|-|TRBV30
AWSVRGWGGNQPQH
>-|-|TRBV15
ATSREPRGDQPQH
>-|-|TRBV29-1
SVELRALNTEAF
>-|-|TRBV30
AWSVGTGKNTGELF
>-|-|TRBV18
ASSRGHPIETQY
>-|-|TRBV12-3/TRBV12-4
ASGVSETQY
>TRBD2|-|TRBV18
ASSPGGLAGERDEQY
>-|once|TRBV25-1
ASSEFGGYSGNTIY
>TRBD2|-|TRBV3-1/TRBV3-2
ASSPSPSGILGQF
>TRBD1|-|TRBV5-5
ASSLNPGQAVGEQY
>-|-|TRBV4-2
ASSQGSGRTDTQY
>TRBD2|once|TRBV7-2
ASSLSGGSSYNEQF
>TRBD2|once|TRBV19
ASSVAGGLNTGELF